Below are 13 T cell receptor beta chains sequenced from a single sample in a study of T cell clones after liver transplantation. The repertoire was sequenced with immunoSEQ multiplex PCR; TCRdb's copy has only in-frame clones and lacks some. The repertoire holds 53,000 or so clones, with roughly 83% as singletons. The sample in question was CD4+ T cells from blood, obtained before liver transplant. These receptor sequences come from a human donor who received a liver transplant.

This clone was observed once. The rearrangement uses TRBV7-6 and TRBJ2-1, with 7 bases matching TRBD1. Germline CDR1 and CDR2: SGHVS and FNYEAQ. This CDR3 has 16 amino acids. V shed 5 bases, J shed 0 bases, and the junction held 7 bases outside the gene matches. The CDR3 bases are TGTGCCAGCAGCACAAGACAGGGAAACTCCTACAATGAGCAGTTCTTC. Translated, it gives CASSTRQGNSYNEQFF.

This chain joins TRBV7-3 and TRBJ2-1; no clear D. The V end lost 5 bases, the J end lost 4 bases, and 18 bases lay between the germline ends. The germline CDR1 and CDR2 sequences are SGHTA and FQGTGA. The CDR3 loop spans 16 amino acids. The DNA for the CDR3 is TGTGCCAGCAGCCCCACTGGGATGCAGCCTTACAATGAGCAGTTCTTC. Translating it yields CASSPTGMQPYNEQFF.

The chain joins TRBV7-3 to TRBJ2-5, with TRBD2 identical over 11 bases. V lost 5 bases, J lost 0 bases, and 11 bases stayed unmatched. The germline V gene encodes CDR1 SGHTA and CDR2 FQGTGA. The CDR3 spans 18 residues. In DNA, the CDR3 is TGTGCCAGCAGCCCAGAGTCAGGACTAGCGGGCTACCAAGAGACCCAGTACTTC. This codes for CASSPESGLAGYQETQYF. Full variable domain (remainder filled in from reference TRBV7-3 and TRBJ2-5): GAGVSQTPSNKVTEKGKYVELRCDPISGHTALYWYRQSLGQGPEFLIYFQGTGAADDSGLPNDRFFAVRPEGSVSTLKIQRTERGDSAVYLCASSPESGLAGYQETQYFGPGTRLLVL.

V gene TRBV9 combines with J gene TRBJ2-7; D is tentatively TRBD1 or TRBD2 (5 bases each). The CDR3 is 14 amino acids. CDR1 is SGDLS and CDR2 is YYNGEE in the germline V gene. V shed 3 bases and J shed 6 bases, with 16 bases lying between them. The CDR3 DNA sequence: TGTGCCAGCAGCGCTGATAGGTGGGACCTCGAGCAGTACTTC. Translated, it gives CASSADRWDLEQYF. Full variable domain (outside the CDR3, taken from reference TRBV9 and TRBJ2-7): DSGVTQTPKHLITATGQRVTLRCSPRSGDLSVYWYQQSLDQGLQFLIQYYNGEERAKGNILERFSAQQFPDLHSELNLSSLELGDSALYFCASSADRWDLEQYFGPGTRLTVT.

The gene calls are TRBV7-3 and TRBJ2-5; D is uncertain. Trimming pared 1 base from V and 0 bases from J, leaving 3 bases between. This CDR3 contains 13 residues. Looked up from germline, CDR1 is SGHTA and CDR2 is FQGTGA. The CDR3 here is CASSLIHQETQYF. The CDR3 DNA reads TGTGCCAGCAGCTTAATACACCAAGAGACCCAGTACTTC.

This clone was detected once. The chain is built from TRBV4-3 and TRBJ1-2; TRBD1 is a possible D gene (5 bases). Looked up from germline, CDR1 is LGHNA and CDR2 is YSLEER. The CDR3 length is 14 residues. The V end lost 3 bases, the J end lost 9 bases, and 17 bases lay between the germline ends. The CDR3 loop reads CASSHGSRDGSYTF. The CDR3 DNA follows: TGCGCCAGCAGCCACGGGTCCCGGGACGGTAGCTACACCTTC.

This chain uses TRBV5-8 with TRBJ2-5; D is uncertain. V was clipped by 6 bases and J by 2 bases, with 5 bases between them. There are 11 residues in the CDR3. Germline CDR1 and CDR2: SGHTS and YDEGEE. CDR3 sequence (DNA): TGTGCCAGCATGAAGCAAGAGACCCAGTACTTC. This sequence encodes CASMKQETQYF.

The chain recombines TRBV27 with TRBJ1-3; tentative D call: TRBD1 (5 bases). The V end lost 2 bases, the J end lost 2 bases, and 10 bases lay between the germline ends. The CDR3 runs 15 residues. Germline V lookup: CDR1 MNHEY, CDR2 SMNVEV (reference sequence). DNA for the CDR3: TGTGCCAGCAGTTTAAGCAGGGTTGCTGGAAACACCATATATTTT. The encoded protein is CASSLSRVAGNTIYF.

V is TRBV6-6 and J is TRBJ2-1, with TRBD2 identical over 8 bases. CDR1 MNHNY and CDR2 SVGAGI come from the germline V gene (reference sequence). Trimming removed 6 bases from V and 5 bases from J; junction bases left unmatched: 3. The CDR3 runs to 13 residues. This chain's CDR3 is CASRLAVDNEQFF. CDR3 bases: TGTGCCAGCAGACTAGCGGTAGACAATGAGCAGTTCTTC.

This chain links TRBV25-1 with TRBJ2-7; D possibly corresponds to TRBD2 (5 bases). The CDR3 consists of 13 residues. Germline assignment: CDR1 MGHDK and CDR2 SYGVNS. Trimming left V 5 bases short and J 4 bases short, with 12 bases between. CDR3 DNA sequence: TGTGCCAGCAGTCGCCCGGGGTTGTACGAGCAGTACTTC. It translates to CASSRPGLYEQYF.

This clone was seen a few times. This chain connects TRBV7-6 to TRBJ1-1, with D perhaps TRBD1 (5 bases). Germline V gene data show CDR1 as SGHVS and CDR2 as FNYEAQ. The V end was cut by 4 bases, the J end by 3 bases, with 9 bases between. The CDR3 totals 13 residues. CDR3 nucleotides: TGTGCCAGCAGCTGGGGGGAGGACACTGAAGCTTTCTTT. Its protein product is CASSWGEDTEAFF.

The CDR3 coding sequence is TGTGCCAGCAGTGAAGCGGGGGACACTTACAATGAGCAGTTCTTC. The encoded protein is CASSEAGDTYNEQFF. V gene TRBV6-1 combines with J gene TRBJ2-1; a possible D gene is TRBD1 (6 bases). V was clipped by 0 bases and J by 4 bases, with 10 bases between them. Germline loops: CDR1 MNHNS, CDR2 SASEGT. This CDR3 spans 15 amino acids.

This clone was seen a single time. V gene TRBV11-2 combines with J gene TRBJ2-5; D unresolved. Trimming stripped 1 base from V and 4 bases from J, with 16 bases between. This CDR3 is built from 16 residues. From germline, CDR1 is SGHAT and CDR2 FQNNGV. CDR3 coding DNA: TGTGCCAGCAGCTTAGTCGGATGGCAGGCCCCAGAGACCCAGTACTTC. Protein sequence: CASSLVGWQAPETQYF.